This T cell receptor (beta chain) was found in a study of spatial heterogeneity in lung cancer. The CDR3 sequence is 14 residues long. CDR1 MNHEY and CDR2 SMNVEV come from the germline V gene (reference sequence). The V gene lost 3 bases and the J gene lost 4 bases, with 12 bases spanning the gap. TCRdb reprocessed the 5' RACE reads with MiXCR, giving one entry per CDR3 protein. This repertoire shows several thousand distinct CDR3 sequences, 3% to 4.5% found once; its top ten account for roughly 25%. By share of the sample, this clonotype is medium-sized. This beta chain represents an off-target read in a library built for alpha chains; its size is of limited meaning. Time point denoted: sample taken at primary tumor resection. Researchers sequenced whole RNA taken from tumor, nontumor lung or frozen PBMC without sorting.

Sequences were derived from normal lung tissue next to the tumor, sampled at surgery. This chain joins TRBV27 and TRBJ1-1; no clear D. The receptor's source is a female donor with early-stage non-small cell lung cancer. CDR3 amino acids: CASSLIAGATEAFF. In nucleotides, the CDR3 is TGTGCCAGCAGTTTGATCGCCGGCGCCACTGAAGCTTTCTTT.